This T cell receptor beta chain appears in the sequencing data of a study of type 1 regulatory T cells. The overall study: An in vitro protocol generated T-allo10, a Tr1-enriched, alloantigen-specific CD4 T cell product.

Each CDR3 protein gets one entry after TCRdb re-called the reads with MiXCR. There are around 69,000 distinct CDR3 sequences in the sample; 63% occur only once, and about 8% lies in the top ten. Note on this clonotype: What it binds is unknown.

Trimming removed 6 bases from V and 4 bases from J, with 21 bases in between. This CDR3 is built from 16 residues. Germline V lookup: CDR1 MNHNS, CDR2 SASEGT. The graft donor-derived T-allo10 cells reportedly recognize host alloantigens, are anergic, and suppress alloantigen-specifically. The V gene is TRBV6-1, the J gene TRBJ2-5; either TRBD1 or TRBD2 may fit D (5 bases each). The sequence derives from a human donor in good health. Sequenced input: cultured T cells, either the whole culture or a sorted T cell fraction (not recorded which). The subset here: Tr1-enriched cell product generated in vitro against host alloantigens. CDR3 coding DNA: TGTGCCAGCAGGGGGGATTTGAGAAGGGAACGAGAGACCCAGTACTTC. Amino acids: CASRGDLRRERETQYF.